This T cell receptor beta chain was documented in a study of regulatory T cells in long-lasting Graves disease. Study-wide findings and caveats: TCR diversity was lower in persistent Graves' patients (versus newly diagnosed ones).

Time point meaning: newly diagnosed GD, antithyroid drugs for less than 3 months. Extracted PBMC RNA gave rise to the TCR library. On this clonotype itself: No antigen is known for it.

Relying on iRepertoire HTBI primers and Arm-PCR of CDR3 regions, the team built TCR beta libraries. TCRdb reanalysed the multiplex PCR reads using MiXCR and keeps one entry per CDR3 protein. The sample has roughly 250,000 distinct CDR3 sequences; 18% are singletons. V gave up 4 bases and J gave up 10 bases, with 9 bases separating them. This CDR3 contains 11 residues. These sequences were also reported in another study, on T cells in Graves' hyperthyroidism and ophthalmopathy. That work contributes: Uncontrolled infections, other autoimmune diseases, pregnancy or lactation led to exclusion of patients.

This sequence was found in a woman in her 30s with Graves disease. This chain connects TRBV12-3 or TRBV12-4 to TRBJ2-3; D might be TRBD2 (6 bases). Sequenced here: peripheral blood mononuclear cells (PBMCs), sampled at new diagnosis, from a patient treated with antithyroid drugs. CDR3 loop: CASSSTRAQYF. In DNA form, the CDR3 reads TGTGCCAGCAGTTCGACTAGGGCGCAGTATTTT.